This T cell receptor (beta chain) emerged from a study of T cell changes during pregnancy in multiple sclerosis. V lost 4 bases and J lost 3; bases outside the gene matches: 3. Germline V gene lookup returns CDR1 SGHDT and CDR2 YYEEEE. This CDR3 is built from 15 residues. Repertoires were generated with immunoSEQ multiplex PCR, while TCRdb's copy carries only in-frame clones and drops some. The sample carries over 30,000 clones, roughly 94% recorded once. This sequence was found in a female donor with multiple sclerosis, enrolled in a pregnancy study. This chain joins TRBV5-6 and TRBJ1-6; TRBD1 matches at 8 bases. The sample consisted of CD4+ T cells from peripheral blood mononuclear cells, taken in the third trimester of pregnancy. The CDR3 DNA reads TGTGCCAGCAGCGGACAGGGTTACTATAATTCACCCCTCCACTTT. This translates into CASSGQGYYNSPLHF.